In its sample, the clone carrying this T cell receptor beta chain was seen many times. Each participant's cohort was designated according to participant-reported clinical history. The entry originates in a study of blood T cell repertoires in COVID-19. This table comes from immunoSEQ multiplex PCR, and its TCRdb copy is limited to in-frame clones, with some not included. The table shows 240,000 or so clones, with around 88% occurring only once. This CDR3 comprises 14 residues. V lost 3 bases to trimming and J lost 1 base, with 9 bases between them. The germline V gene has CDR1 KGHSY and CDR2 FQNENV. This sequence joins TRBV16 and TRBJ1-2; D unresolved. This sequence was found in a man aged 35 to 55 who had recovered from COVID-19. The sequencing sample was made of PBMCs or T cells enriched from blood (not recorded which). The CDR3 region has the DNA TGTGCCAGCAGCCACCCACATCGTAACTATGGCTACACCTTC. It translates to CASSHPHRNYGYTF.